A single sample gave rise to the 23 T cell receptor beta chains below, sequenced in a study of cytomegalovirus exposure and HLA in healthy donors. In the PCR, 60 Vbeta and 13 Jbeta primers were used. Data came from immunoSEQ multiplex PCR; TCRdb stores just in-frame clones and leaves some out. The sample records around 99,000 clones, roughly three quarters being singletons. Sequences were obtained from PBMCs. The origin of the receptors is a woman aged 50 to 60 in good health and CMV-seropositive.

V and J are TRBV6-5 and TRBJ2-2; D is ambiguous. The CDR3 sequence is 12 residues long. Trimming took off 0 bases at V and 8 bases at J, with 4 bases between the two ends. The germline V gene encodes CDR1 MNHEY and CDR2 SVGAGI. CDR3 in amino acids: CASSYSEGELFF. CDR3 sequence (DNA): TGTGCCAGCAGTTACTCCGAGGGGGAGCTGTTTTTT.

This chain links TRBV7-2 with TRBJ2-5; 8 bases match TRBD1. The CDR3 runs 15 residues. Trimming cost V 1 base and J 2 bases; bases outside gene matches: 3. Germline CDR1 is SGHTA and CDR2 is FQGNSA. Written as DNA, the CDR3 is TGTGCCAGCAGCTTAGTGTACAGGGGGCAAGAGACCCAGTACTTC. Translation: CASSLVYRGQETQYF.

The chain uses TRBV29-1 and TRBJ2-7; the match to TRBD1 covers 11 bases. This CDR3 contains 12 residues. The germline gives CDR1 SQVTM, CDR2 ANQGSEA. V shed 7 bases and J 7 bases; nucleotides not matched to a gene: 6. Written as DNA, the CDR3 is TGCAGCGCCCCGGGACAGGGGGGAGAGCAGTACTTC. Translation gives CSAPGQGGEQYF.

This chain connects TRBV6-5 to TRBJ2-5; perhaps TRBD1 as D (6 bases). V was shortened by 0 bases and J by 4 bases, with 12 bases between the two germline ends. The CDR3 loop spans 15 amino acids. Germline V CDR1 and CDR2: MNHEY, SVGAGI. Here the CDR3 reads CASSYSQGQRETQYF. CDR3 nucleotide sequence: TGTGCCAGCAGTTACTCGCAGGGGCAAAGAGAGACCCAGTACTTC.

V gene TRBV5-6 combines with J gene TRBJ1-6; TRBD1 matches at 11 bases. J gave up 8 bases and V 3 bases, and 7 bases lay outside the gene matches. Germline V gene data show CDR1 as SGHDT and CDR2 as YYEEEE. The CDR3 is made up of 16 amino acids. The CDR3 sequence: CASSSDRGLVDSPLHF. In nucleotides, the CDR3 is TGTGCCAGCAGCTCGGACAGGGGGCTGGTGGATTCACCCCTCCACTTT.

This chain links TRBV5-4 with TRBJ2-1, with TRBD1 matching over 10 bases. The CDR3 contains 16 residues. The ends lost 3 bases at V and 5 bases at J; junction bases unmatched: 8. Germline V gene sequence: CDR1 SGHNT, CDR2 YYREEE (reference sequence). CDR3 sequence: CASSSPGTGVHNEQFF. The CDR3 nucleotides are TGTGCCAGCAGCTCCCCCGGGACAGGGGTCCACAATGAGCAGTTCTTC.

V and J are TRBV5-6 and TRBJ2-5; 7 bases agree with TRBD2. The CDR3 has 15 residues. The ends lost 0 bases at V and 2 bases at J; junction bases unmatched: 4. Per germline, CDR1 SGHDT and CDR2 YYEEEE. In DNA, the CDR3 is TGTGCCAGCAGCTTGGACGGGGGGAGGCAAGAGACCCAGTACTTC. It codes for CASSLDGGRQETQYF.

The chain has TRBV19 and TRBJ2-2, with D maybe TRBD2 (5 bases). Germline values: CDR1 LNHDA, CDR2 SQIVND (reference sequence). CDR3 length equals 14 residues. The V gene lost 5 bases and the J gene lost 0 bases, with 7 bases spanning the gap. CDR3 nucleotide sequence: TGTGCCAGTAGTCCGGGGTCGAACACCGGGGAGCTGTTTTTT. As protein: CASSPGSNTGELFF.

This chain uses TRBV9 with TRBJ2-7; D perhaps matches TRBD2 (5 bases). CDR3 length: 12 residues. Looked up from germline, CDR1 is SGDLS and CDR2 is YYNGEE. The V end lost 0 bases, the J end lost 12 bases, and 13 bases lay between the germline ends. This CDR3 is CASSVAAGVLYF. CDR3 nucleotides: TGTGCCAGCAGCGTAGCGGCGGGCGTCCTGTACTTC. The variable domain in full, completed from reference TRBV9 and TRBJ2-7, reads DSGVTQTPKHLITATGQRVTLRCSPRSGDLSVYWYQQSLDQGLQFLIQYYNGEERAKGNILERFSAQQFPDLHSELNLSSLELGDSALYFCASSVAAGVLYFGPGTRLTVT.

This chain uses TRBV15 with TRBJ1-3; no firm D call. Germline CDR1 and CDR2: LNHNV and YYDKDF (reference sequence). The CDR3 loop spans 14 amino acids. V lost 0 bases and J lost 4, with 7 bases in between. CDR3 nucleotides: TGTGCCACCAGCAGAGATGCGAAGGGAAACACCATATATTTT. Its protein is CATSRDAKGNTIYF.

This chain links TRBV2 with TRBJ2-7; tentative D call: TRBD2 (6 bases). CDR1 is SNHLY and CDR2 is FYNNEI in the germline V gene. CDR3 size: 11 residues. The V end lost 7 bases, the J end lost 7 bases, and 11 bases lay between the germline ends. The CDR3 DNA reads TGTGCCAGCAAGGCGGGACGGGAGCAGTACTTC. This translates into CASKAGREQYF. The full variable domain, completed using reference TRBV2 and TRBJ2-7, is EPEVTQTPSHQVTQMGQEVILRCVPISNHLYFYWYRQILGQKVEFLVSFYNNEISEKSEIFDDQFSVERPDGSNFTLKIRSTKLEDSAMYFCASKAGREQYFGPGTRLTVT.

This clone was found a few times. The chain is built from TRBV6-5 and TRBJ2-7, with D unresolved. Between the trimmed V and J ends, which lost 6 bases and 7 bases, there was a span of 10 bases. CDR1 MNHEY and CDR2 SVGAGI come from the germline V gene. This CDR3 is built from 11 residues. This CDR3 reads CASSRRQEQYF. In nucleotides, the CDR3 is TGTGCCAGCAGCCGTCGTCAGGAGCAGTACTTC.

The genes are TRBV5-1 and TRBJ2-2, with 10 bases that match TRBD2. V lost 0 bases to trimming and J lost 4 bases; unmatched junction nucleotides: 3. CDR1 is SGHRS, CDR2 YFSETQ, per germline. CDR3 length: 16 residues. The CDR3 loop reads CASSLEAGGGTGELFF. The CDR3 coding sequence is TGCGCCAGCAGCTTGGAAGCGGGAGGGGGCACCGGGGAGCTGTTTTTT.

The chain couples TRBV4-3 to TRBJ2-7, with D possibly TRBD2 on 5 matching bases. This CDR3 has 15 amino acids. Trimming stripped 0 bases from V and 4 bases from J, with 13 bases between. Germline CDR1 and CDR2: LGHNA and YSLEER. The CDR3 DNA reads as TGCGCCAGCAGCCAAGATACCGGGATTGGGTACGAGCAGTACTTC. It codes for CASSQDTGIGYEQYF.

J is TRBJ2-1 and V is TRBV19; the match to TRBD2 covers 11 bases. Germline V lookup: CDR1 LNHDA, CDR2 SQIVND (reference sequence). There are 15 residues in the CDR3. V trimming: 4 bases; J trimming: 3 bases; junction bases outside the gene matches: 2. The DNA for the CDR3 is TGTGCCAGTAGTACTGGACTAGCGGGCTACAATGAGCAGTTCTTC. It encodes CASSTGLAGYNEQFF. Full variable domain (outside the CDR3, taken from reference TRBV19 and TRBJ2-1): DGGITQSPKYLFRKEGQNVTLSCEQNLNHDAMYWYRQDPGQGLRLIYYSQIVNDFQKGDIAEGYSVSREKKESFPLTVTSAQKNPTAFYLCASSTGLAGYNEQFFGPGTRLTVL.

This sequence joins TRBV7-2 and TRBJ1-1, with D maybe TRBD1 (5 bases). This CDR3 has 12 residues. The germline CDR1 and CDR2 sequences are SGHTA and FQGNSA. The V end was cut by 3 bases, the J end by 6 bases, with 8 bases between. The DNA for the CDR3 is TGTGCCAGCAGCTTTACAGGACCTGAAGCTTTCTTT. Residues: CASSFTGPEAFF.

CDR3 residues: CASSGGLENTEAFF. The CDR3 region has the DNA TGTGCCAGCAGCGGAGGACTGGAGAACACTGAAGCTTTCTTT. This chain connects TRBV7-9 to TRBJ1-1, with unresolved D. Germline V lookup: CDR1 SEHNR, CDR2 FQNEAQ (reference sequence). Between the trimmed V and J ends, which lost 5 bases and 1 base, there was a span of 11 bases. The CDR3 contains 14 residues.

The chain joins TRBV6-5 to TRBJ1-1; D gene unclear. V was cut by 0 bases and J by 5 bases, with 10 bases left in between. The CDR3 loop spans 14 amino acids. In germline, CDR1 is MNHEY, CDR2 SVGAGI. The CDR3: CASSYSQRRTEAFF. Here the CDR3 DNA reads TGTGCCAGCAGTTACTCACAGAGGAGGACTGAAGCTTTCTTT.

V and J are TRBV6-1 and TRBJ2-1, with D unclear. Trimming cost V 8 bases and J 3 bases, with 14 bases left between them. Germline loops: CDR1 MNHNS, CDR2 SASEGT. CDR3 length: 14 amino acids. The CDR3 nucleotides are TGTGCCAGCCCCGACCCTAGATTCTACAATGAGCAGTTCTTC. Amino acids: CASPDPRFYNEQFF.

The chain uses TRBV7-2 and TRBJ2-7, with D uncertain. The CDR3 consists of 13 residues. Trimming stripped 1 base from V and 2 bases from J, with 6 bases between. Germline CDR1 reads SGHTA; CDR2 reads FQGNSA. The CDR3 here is CASSLGVPYEQYF. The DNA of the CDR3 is TGTGCCAGCAGCTTAGGAGTGCCCTACGAGCAGTACTTC.

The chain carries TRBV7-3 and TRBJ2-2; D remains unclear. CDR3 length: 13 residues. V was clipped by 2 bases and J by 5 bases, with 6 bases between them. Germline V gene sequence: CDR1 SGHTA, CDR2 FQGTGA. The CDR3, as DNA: TGTGCCAGCAGCTTAGAGATTACCGGGGAGCTGTTTTTT. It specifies CASSLEITGELFF. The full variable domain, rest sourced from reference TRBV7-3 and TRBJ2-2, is GAGVSQTPSNKVTEKGKYVELRCDPISGHTALYWYRQSLGQGPEFLIYFQGTGAADDSGLPNDRFFAVRPEGSVSTLKIQRTERGDSAVYLCASSLEITGELFFGEGSRLTVL.

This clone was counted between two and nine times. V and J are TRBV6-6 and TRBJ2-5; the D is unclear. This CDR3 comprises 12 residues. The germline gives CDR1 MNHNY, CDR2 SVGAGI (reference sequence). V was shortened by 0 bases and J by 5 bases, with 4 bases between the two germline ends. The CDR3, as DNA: TGTGCCAGCAGTTACTCTATGGAGACCCAGTACTTC. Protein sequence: CASSYSMETQYF.

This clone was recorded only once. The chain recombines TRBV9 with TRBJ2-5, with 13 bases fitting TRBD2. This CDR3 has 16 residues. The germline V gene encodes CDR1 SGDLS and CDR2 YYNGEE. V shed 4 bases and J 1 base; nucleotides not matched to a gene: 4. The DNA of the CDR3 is TGTGCCAGCAGCAGCGGGACTAGCGGGACCCAAGAGACCCAGTACTTC. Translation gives CASSSGTSGTQETQYF.